This T cell receptor beta chain stems from a study of Ad26.COV2.S vaccination and SARS-CoV-2 variants. Whole-study results and caveats: Researchers cautioned that TCR breadth and depth analyses may have underestimated total T cell responses. Post-vaccination spike-specific CD8+ and CD4+ T cell responses reportedly had substantial breadth. Recipients given vaccine exceeded placebo recipients in spike-specific TCR breadth.

Stated treatment: over 15 received Ad26.COV2.S at low or high dose, single or two shots; several received placebo; per-sample allocation not given. Sampling took place 63 days after the first vaccine or placebo injection. This clone was seen a single time. What it binds is not known. Method: immunoSEQ multiplex PCR; TCRdb's copy keeps in-frame clones and lacks some. The sample includes 360,000 or so clones, over 75% of them seen just once. CDR1 and CDR2 (germline): SGHAT, FQDESV (reference sequence). The CDR3 covers 13 residues. V lost 5 bases and J lost 11; bases outside the gene matches: 9. Sequencing was performed on peripheral blood, taken in a trial of Ad26.COV2.S vaccine versus placebo. This chain uses TRBV11-1 with TRBJ1-1; TRBD1 agrees at 9 bases. This TCR came from a person aged 18-60 years who received the Ad26.COV2.S COVID-19 vaccine or a placebo. The DNA for the CDR3 is TGTGCCAGCAGCACAGGACAGGGGACCCGTGCTTTCTTT. Amino acids: CASSTGQGTRAFF.